This TCR beta chain was observed in a study of OX40 agonist ivuxolimab in advanced cancers. This clone showed up just once. Its antigen is undetermined. Findings and caveats of the study: It was also the case that some nonresponders had low normalized T-cell clonal expansion. Individuals who were partial responders at 0.1-3.0 mg/kg had clonal expansion that ranked among the lowest.

The repertoire was sequenced with immunoSEQ multiplex PCR; TCRdb's copy has only in-frame clones and lacks some. The table lists tens of thousands of clones, about 86% of them singletons. Trimming pared 3 bases from V and 0 bases from J, leaving 12 bases between. Germline V CDR1 and CDR2: MGHRA, YSYEKL. The CDR3 length is 16 residues. Patients had blood sampled at baseline and again on cycle 4 day 1 and cycle 7 day 1. The input for sequencing was CD4+ or CD8+ T cells sorted from blood, taken in a trial of the OX40 agonist ivuxolimab. The TCR comes from an adult with an advanced solid tumor such as melanoma, head and neck, liver or kidney cancer. This chain uses TRBV4-1 with TRBJ1-5; no firm D call. Here the CDR3 DNA reads TGCGCCAGCAGCCAGACATCAGGTTATAGCAATCAGCCCCAGCATTTT. Encoded protein: CASSQTSGYSNQPQHF.